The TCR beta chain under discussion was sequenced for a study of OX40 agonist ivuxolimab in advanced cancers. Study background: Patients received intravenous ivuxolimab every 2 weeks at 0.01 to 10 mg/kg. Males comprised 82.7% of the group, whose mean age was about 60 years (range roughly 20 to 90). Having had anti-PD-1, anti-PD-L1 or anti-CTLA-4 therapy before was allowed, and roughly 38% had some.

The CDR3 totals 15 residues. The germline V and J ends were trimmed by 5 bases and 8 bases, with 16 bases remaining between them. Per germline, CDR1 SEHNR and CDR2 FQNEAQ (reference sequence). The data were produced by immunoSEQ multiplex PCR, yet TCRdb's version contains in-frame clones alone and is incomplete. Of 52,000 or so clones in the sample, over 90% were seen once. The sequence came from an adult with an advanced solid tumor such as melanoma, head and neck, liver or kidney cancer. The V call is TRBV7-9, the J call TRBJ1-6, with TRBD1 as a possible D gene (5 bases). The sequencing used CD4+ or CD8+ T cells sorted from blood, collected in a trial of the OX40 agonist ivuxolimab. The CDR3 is CASSGDFGYYSPLHF. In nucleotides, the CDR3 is TGTGCCAGCAGCGGGGACTTTGGGTACTATTCACCCCTCCACTTT.